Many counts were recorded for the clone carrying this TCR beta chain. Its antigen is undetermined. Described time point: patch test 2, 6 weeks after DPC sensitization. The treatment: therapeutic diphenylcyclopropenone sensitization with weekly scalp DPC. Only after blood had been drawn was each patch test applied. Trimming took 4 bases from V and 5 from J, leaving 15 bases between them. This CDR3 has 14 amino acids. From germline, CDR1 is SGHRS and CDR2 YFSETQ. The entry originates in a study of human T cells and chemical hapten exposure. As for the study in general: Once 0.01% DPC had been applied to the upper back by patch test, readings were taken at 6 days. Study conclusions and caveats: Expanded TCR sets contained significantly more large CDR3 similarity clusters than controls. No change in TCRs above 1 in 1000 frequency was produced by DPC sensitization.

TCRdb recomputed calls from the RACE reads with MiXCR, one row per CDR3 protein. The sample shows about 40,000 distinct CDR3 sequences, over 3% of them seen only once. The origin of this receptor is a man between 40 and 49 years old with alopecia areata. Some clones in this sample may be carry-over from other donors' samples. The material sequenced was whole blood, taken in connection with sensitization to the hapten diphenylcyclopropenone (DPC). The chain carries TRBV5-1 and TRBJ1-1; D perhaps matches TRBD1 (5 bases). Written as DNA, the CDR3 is TGCGCCAGCAGCGCTGGACGGGACCGAACTGAAGCTTTCTTT. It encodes CASSAGRDRTEAFF. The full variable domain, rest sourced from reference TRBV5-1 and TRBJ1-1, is KAGVTQTPRYLIKTRGQQVTLSCSPISGHRSVSWYQQTPGQGLQFLFEYFSETQRNKGNFPGRFSGRQFSNSRSEMNVSTLELGDSALYLCASSAGRDRTEAFFGQGTRLTVV.